The 3 T cell receptor beta chains in this list originate from one sample, sequenced in a study of blood T cell repertoires in COVID-19. TCRdb's copy holds only in-frame clones and misses some; the assay was immunoSEQ multiplex PCR. The top ten hold more than 20% of the sample, which has about 120,000 clones, over 75% seen once. Sequencing used peripheral blood. All receptors come from an elderly woman with acute or convalescent COVID-19.

The table lists this clone with a count of one. This chain uses TRBV4-2 with TRBJ1-1, with D tentatively TRBD1 (6 bases). V lost 3 bases, J lost 2 bases, and 13 bases lay in between. The CDR3 contains 15 residues. Germline V lookup: CDR1 LGHNA, CDR2 YNFKEQ. CDR3 coding DNA: TGTGCCAGCAGCCAGCGTGACAGGAGTAACACTGAAGCTTTCTTT. As protein: CASSQRDRSNTEAFF.

The chain combines TRBV19 with TRBJ1-2, with 10 positions matching TRBD1. Germline trimming cut 4 bases from V and 5 bases from J; bases unmatched to any gene: 7. Germline V gene sequence: CDR1 LNHDA, CDR2 SQIVND (reference sequence). CDR3 size: 15 residues. As DNA, the CDR3 is TGTGCCAGTAGTACCCGGACAGGGGGATTGTATGGCTACACCTTC. Translation: CASSTRTGGLYGYTF.

The chain carries TRBV2 and TRBJ1-2; 7 bases map to TRBD1. Unmatched junction bases numbered 6, after V lost 1 base and J lost 7 bases. CDR1 is SNHLY and CDR2 is FYNNEI in the germline V gene. This CDR3 has 14 amino acids. The CDR3 here is CASSEVPEGAGYTF. CDR3 DNA: TGTGCCAGCAGTGAAGTCCCCGAGGGGGCTGGCTACACCTTC.